This is a list of T cell receptor beta chains from one sample in a study of cytomegalovirus exposure and HLA in healthy donors. Clones were read by immunoSEQ multiplex PCR, and TCRdb kept only the in-frame ones, dropping some. This sample carries approximately 93,000 clones, 79% of them seen once, and the ten largest clones take over 2.5%. The sequenced material came from PBMCs. These receptors came from a male donor in good health and CMV-seropositive. CDR3s include the opening cysteine and the closing phenylalanine or tryptophan. The D gene is left open where the match is weak. A row's size may be missing; if present it is once, few, many or a size class.

length: 12; V: TRBV27; D: .; J: TRBJ1-5; size: .; DNA: TGTGCCAGCAGTTTAGGCGGTCAGCCCCAGCATTTT; CDR3: CASSLGGQPQHF
length: 13; V: TRBV6-5; D: .; J: TRBJ1-1; size: .; DNA: TGTGCCAGCAGCGCAGGGCCGGGCACTGAAGCTTTCTTT; CDR3: CASSAGPGTEAFF
length: 15; V: TRBV25-1; D: .; J: TRBJ1-2; size: .; DNA: TGTGCCAGCAGTGATCCCTCGACGAGGGACTATGGCTACACCTTC; CDR3: CASSDPSTRDYGYTF
length: 15; V: TRBV7-2; D: TRBD1; J: TRBJ2-7; size: few; DNA: TGTGCCAGCACCCTCAGGGGGATACAGGGCTACGAGCAGTACTTC; CDR3: CASTLRGIQGYEQYF
length: 20; V: TRBV4-3; D: TRBD2; J: TRBJ2-4; size: .; DNA: TGCGCCAGCAGCCAAGTCTTAGGCGGGGGGGCGTTAATAGCCAAAAACATTCAGTACTTC; CDR3: CASSQVLGGGALIAKNIQYF
length: 17; V: TRBV18; D: .; J: TRBJ1-3; size: .; DNA: TGTGCCAGCTCTCTACCTGGTCGCGGCAGCTCTGGAAACACCATATATTTT; CDR3: CASSLPGRGSSGNTIYF
length: 10; V: TRBV20-1; D: .; J: TRBJ2-5; size: .; DNA: TGCAGTGCCAGACGGGAGACCCAGTACTTC; CDR3: CSARRETQYF
length: 13; V: TRBV5-1; D: .; J: TRBJ1-1; size: .; DNA: TGCGCCAGCAGCCCCAGCGGGGGCACTGAAGCTTTCTTT; CDR3: CASSPSGGTEAFF
length: 15; V: TRBV6-6; D: TRBD1; J: TRBJ2-5; size: .; DNA: TGTGCCAGCAGTTACGGTCGGGACAGGGCAGAGACCCAGTACTTC; CDR3: CASSYGRDRAETQYF
length: 17; V: TRBV4-1; D: TRBD1; J: TRBJ1-1; size: few; DNA: TGCGCCAGCAGCCTCGTTCCGGGACAGCCTTTGAACACTGAAGCTTTCTTT; CDR3: CASSLVPGQPLNTEAFF
length: 16; V: TRBV15; D: TRBD1; J: TRBJ1-4; size: .; DNA: TGTGCCACCAGCAACAGGGGGCAAGGGGATAATGAAAAACTGTTTTTT; CDR3: CATSNRGQGDNEKLFF
length: 15; V: TRBV15; D: .; J: TRBJ1-4; size: .; DNA: TGTGCCACCAGCAGAGATGGAGGGATGGCTGAAAAACTGTTTTTT; CDR3: CATSRDGGMAEKLFF
length: 15; V: TRBV27; D: TRBD1; J: TRBJ2-1; size: .; DNA: TGTGCCAGCAGTTTATTGGGACAGGGCAGAAATGAGCAGTTCTTC; CDR3: CASSLLGQGRNEQFF
length: 14; V: TRBV4-1; D: .; J: TRBJ1-1; size: .; DNA: TGCGCCAGCAGCCAAGAAGGGAGGAACACTGAAGCTTTCTTT; CDR3: CASSQEGRNTEAFF
length: 13; V: TRBV29-1; D: .; J: TRBJ1-2; size: .; DNA: TGCAGCGTTAGGACACCGTCAGATGAGGGCTACACCTTC; CDR3: CSVRTPSDEGYTF
length: 14; V: TRBV30; D: .; J: TRBJ2-1; size: once; DNA: TGTGCCGCTGGCAGCCTTTACACAGAGAATGAGCAGTTCTTC; CDR3: CAAGSLYTENEQFF
length: 15; V: TRBV5-1; D: .; J: TRBJ1-1; size: .; DNA: TGCGCCAGCAGCTATGATCCGGCCCCGGGGACTGAAGCTTTCTTT; CDR3: CASSYDPAPGTEAFF
length: 14; V: TRBV4-3; D: TRBD1; J: TRBJ2-3; size: .; DNA: TGCGCCAGCAAAAAGGACAGGGCCACAGATACGCAGTATTTT; CDR3: CASKKDRATDTQYF
length: 14; V: TRBV7-9; D: .; J: TRBJ1-4; size: .; DNA: TGTGCCAGCAGCTCCAAGACAGGAGGTGAAAAACTGTTTTTT; CDR3: CASSSKTGGEKLFF
length: 15; V: TRBV5-8; D: .; J: TRBJ1-6; size: .; DNA: TGTGCCAGCAGCTTCCCGGGACTGAATAATTCACCCCTCCACTTT; CDR3: CASSFPGLNNSPLHF
length: 15; V: TRBV7-9; D: TRBD2; J: TRBJ2-5; size: .; DNA: TGTGCCAGCAGCCCAAGCGGGGGGGGCAGAGAGACCCAGTACTTC; CDR3: CASSPSGGGRETQYF
length: 13; V: TRBV19; D: TRBD2; J: TRBJ2-5; size: .; DNA: TGTGCCTCACGGGAGGGGCGGTTAGAGACCCAGTACTTC; CDR3: CASREGRLETQYF
length: 16; V: TRBV5-1; D: .; J: TRBJ1-2; size: few; DNA: TGCGCCAGCAGCTTGATCCGGGGAGCAGAATGGTATGGCTACACCTTC; CDR3: CASSLIRGAEWYGYTF
length: 14; V: TRBV4-1; D: .; J: TRBJ1-1; size: .; DNA: TGCGCCAGCAGCCCCCCGCAGGGCCTCACTGAAGCTTTCTTT; CDR3: CASSPPQGLTEAFF
length: 13; V: TRBV5-6; D: .; J: TRBJ1-1; size: few; DNA: TGTGCCAGCAGGGCAGGGGTGAGCACTGAAGCTTTCTTT; CDR3: CASRAGVSTEAFF
length: 16; V: TRBV7-9; D: .; J: TRBJ1-5; size: .; DNA: TGTTCCAGCAGCCCTCAACAGGGAATCGGCAATCAGCCCCAGCATTTT; CDR3: CSSSPQQGIGNQPQHF
length: 15; V: TRBV7-8; D: .; J: TRBJ1-1; size: once; DNA: TGTGCCAGCAGCTTACCCTCAGGCCGCCGGACTGAAGCTTTCTTT; CDR3: CASSLPSGRRTEAFF
length: 14; V: TRBV15; D: .; J: TRBJ1-4; size: .; DNA: TGTGCCACCAGCAGAGATGGCCAGAATGAAAAACTGTTTTTT; CDR3: CATSRDGQNEKLFF
length: 13; V: TRBV13; D: .; J: TRBJ1-5; size: .; DNA: TGTGCCAGCAGCTTAGGGCGGGTGGTGCCCCAGCATTTT; CDR3: CASSLGRVVPQHF
length: 14; V: TRBV5-1; D: .; J: TRBJ2-7; size: .; DNA: TGCGCCAGCAGCTCCGGGACACTAAACTACGAGCAGTACTTC; CDR3: CASSSGTLNYEQYF
length: 16; V: TRBV14; D: .; J: TRBJ2-5; size: once; DNA: TGTGCCAGCAGCCAAGAACAAGGGGTCCGTCGAGAGACCCAGTACTTC; CDR3: CASSQEQGVRRETQYF
length: 12; V: TRBV5-4; D: .; J: TRBJ1-2; size: .; DNA: TGTGCCAGCAGCATAGGGGTGGAGGGCTACACCTTC; CDR3: CASSIGVEGYTF
length: 14; V: TRBV27; D: .; J: TRBJ2-6; size: .; DNA: TGTGCCAGCAGTTCCTCTTCTGGGGCCAACGTCCTGACTTTC; CDR3: CASSSSSGANVLTF
length: 14; V: TRBV30; D: TRBD1; J: TRBJ1-2; size: .; DNA: TGTGCCTGGAGTGTTCAGGGGGCTACATATGGCTACACCTTC; CDR3: CAWSVQGATYGYTF
length: 16; V: TRBV5-4; D: TRBD2; J: TRBJ2-5; size: once; DNA: TGTGCCAGCAGAACTAGCGGGGGGGCCCGGATGGAGACCCAGTACTTC; CDR3: CASRTSGGARMETQYF
length: 13; V: TRBV25-1; D: .; J: TRBJ1-1; size: .; DNA: TGTGCCAGCAGCGCAGGGGTGGGCACTGAAGCTTTCTTT; CDR3: CASSAGVGTEAFF
length: 15; V: TRBV29-1; D: TRBD2; J: TRBJ2-7; size: .; DNA: TGCAGCGTTGAAGATACGGGGGGGCCTTTAGGGGAGCAGTACTTC; CDR3: CSVEDTGGPLGEQYF
length: 13; V: TRBV27; D: .; J: TRBJ1-5; size: once; DNA: TGTGCCAGCAGTTCGACAGCCTCAGGGCCCCAGCATTTT; CDR3: CASSSTASGPQHF
length: 15; V: TRBV7-2; D: TRBD2; J: TRBJ2-3; size: .; DNA: TGTGCCAGCAGCTTAACTAGCGGGAGATCAGATACGCAGTATTTT; CDR3: CASSLTSGRSDTQYF
length: 15; V: TRBV9; D: .; J: TRBJ2-3; size: .; DNA: TGTGCCAGCAGCGTAACCGTCGGGAGTTCAGATACGCAGTATTTT; CDR3: CASSVTVGSSDTQYF
length: 12; V: TRBV15; D: .; J: TRBJ2-4; size: .; DNA: TGTGCCACCAGCACGGGGGAAAACATTCAGTACTTC; CDR3: CATSTGENIQYF
length: 14; V: TRBV6-6; D: .; J: TRBJ2-2; size: .; DNA: TGTGCCAGCAGCATCGAGGGGGGGACCGGGGAGCTGTTTTTT; CDR3: CASSIEGGTGELFF
length: 17; V: TRBV7-2; D: TRBD1; J: TRBJ1-5; size: .; DNA: TGTGCCAGCAGCTTAGCAAGGACAGGCTATAGCAATCAGCCCCAGCATTTT; CDR3: CASSLARTGYSNQPQHF
length: 16; V: TRBV7-9; D: TRBD1; J: TRBJ1-6; size: .; DNA: TGTGCCAGCAGTCGGGTAGGGGGCCCCTATAATTCACCCCTCCACTTT; CDR3: CASSRVGGPYNSPLHF
length: 12; V: TRBV30; D: .; J: TRBJ2-7; size: .; DNA: TGTGCCTGGAACGAGGGTCGGTACGAGCAGTACTTC; CDR3: CAWNEGRYEQYF
length: 14; V: TRBV2; D: TRBD1; J: TRBJ1-5; size: once; DNA: TGCGCCAGCAGGGGGACAGCGGCCAATCAGCCCCAGCATTTT; CDR3: CASRGTAANQPQHF
length: 12; V: TRBV30; D: .; J: TRBJ1-1; size: once; DNA: TGTGCCTGGAGTGCCCAGGACACTGAAGCTTTCTTT; CDR3: CAWSAQDTEAFF
length: 17; V: TRBV6-1; D: .; J: TRBJ1-2; size: few; DNA: TGTGCCAGCAGTGAAGCGCCCCCCCAGGTCCCCCTCTATGGCTACACCTTC; CDR3: CASSEAPPQVPLYGYTF
length: 13; V: TRBV27; D: .; J: TRBJ1-6; size: .; DNA: TGTGCCAGCACCTTCCTCCGGGGATCACCCCTCCACTTT; CDR3: CASTFLRGSPLHF
length: 12; V: TRBV4-3; D: .; J: TRBJ1-2; size: .; DNA: TGCGCCAGCAGCCAAGACTATTATGGCTACACCTTC; CDR3: CASSQDYYGYTF
length: 13; V: TRBV7-6; D: .; J: TRBJ2-5; size: .; DNA: TGTGCCAGCAGCCCCCGAAGGGGAGAGACCCAGTACTTC; CDR3: CASSPRRGETQYF
length: 15; V: TRBV4-1; D: TRBD1; J: TRBJ1-1; size: .; DNA: TGCGCCAGCAGCCAAGCCCTCCGACAGGGAACTGAAGCTTTCTTT; CDR3: CASSQALRQGTEAFF
length: 17; V: TRBV5-4; D: .; J: TRBJ1-1; size: .; DNA: TGTGCCAGCAGCTTGGGAGGTGGGGCGCGTAGGAACACTGAAGCTTTCTTT; CDR3: CASSLGGGARRNTEAFF
length: 14; V: TRBV25-1; D: TRBD1; J: TRBJ2-1; size: .; DNA: TGTGCCAGCAGTGCACAGGGGGTATACAATGAGCAGTTCTTC; CDR3: CASSAQGVYNEQFF
length: 14; V: TRBV21-1; D: .; J: TRBJ1-3; size: .; DNA: TGTGCCAGCAGCCGGCGGGTCTCTGGAAACACCATATATTTT; CDR3: CASSRRVSGNTIYF
length: 13; V: TRBV2; D: TRBD1; J: TRBJ1-5; size: .; DNA: TGTGCCAGCAGGGGACAGGGTGAACGGCCCCAGCATTTT; CDR3: CASRGQGERPQHF
length: 15; V: TRBV6-4; D: TRBD1; J: TRBJ2-1; size: .; DNA: TGTGCCAGCAGTGTGGGGACAGGGCTCTGGGATGAGCAGTTCTTC; CDR3: CASSVGTGLWDEQFF